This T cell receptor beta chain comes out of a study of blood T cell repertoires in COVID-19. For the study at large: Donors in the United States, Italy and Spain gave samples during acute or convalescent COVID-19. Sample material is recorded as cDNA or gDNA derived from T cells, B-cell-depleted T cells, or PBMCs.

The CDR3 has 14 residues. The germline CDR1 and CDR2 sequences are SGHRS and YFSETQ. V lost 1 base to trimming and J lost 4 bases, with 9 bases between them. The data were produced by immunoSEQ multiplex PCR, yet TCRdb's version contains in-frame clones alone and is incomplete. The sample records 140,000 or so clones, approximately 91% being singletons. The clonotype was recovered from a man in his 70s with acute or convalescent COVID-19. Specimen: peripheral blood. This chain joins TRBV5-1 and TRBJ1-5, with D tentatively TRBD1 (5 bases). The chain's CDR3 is CASSLSGNNQPQHF. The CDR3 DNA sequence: TGCGCCAGCAGCTTGTCAGGGAATAATCAGCCCCAGCATTTT.